This is a list of T cell receptor beta chains from one sample in a study of T cell repertoires in cytomegalovirus infection. These receptors lack a known antigen. TCRdb reprocessed the reads via MiXCR and lists one record per CDR3 protein. Counted here are about 770,000 distinct CDR3 sequences, under 35% occurring once; the ten biggest clones make up roughly 14%. Specimen: cultured CD8+ T cells from PBMCs, collected from culture after CMV antigen stimulation. All receptors derive from a human donor in good health (CMV status not recorded). Some clones in this sample may be carry-over from other donors' samples. CDR3s include the opening cysteine and the closing phenylalanine or tryptophan. A D gene is named only where the DNA matches it firmly. Some rows have no size entry. The others give once, few or many, or a class for an expanded clone.

D gene: TRBD1; J gene: TRBJ2-7; V gene: TRBV7-9; clone size: few; CDR3 protein: CATEEPGTEGYEQYF; CDR3 DNA: TGTGCCACCGAGGAACCCGGGACAGAAGGCTACGAGCAGTACTTC
D gene: NA; J gene: TRBJ1-4; V gene: TRBV12-3/TRBV12-4; clone size: few; CDR3 protein: CASSPLRGKLFF; CDR3 DNA: TGTGCCAGCAGCCCCTTGCGGGGGAAACTGTTTTTT
D gene: NA; J gene: TRBJ1-2; V gene: TRBV10-3; clone size: NA; CDR3 protein: CAISRGGPYGYTF; CDR3 DNA: TGTGCCATCAGCCGCGGGGGGCCCTATGGCTACACCTTC
D gene: NA; J gene: TRBJ1-1; V gene: TRBV6-1; clone size: NA; CDR3 protein: CASSERQLNTEAFF; CDR3 DNA: TGTGCCAGCAGTGAACGGCAGCTGAACACTGAAGCTTTCTTT
D gene: NA; J gene: TRBJ2-7; V gene: TRBV20-1; clone size: NA; CDR3 protein: CSARDTSSYEQYF; CDR3 DNA: TGCAGTGCTCGTGACACGAGCTCCTACGAGCAGTACTTC
D gene: TRBD2; J gene: TRBJ2-5; V gene: TRBV29-1; clone size: NA; CDR3 protein: CSVDGLGEVYGETQYF; CDR3 DNA: TGCAGCGTTGACGGACTAGGTGAAGTGTACGGAGAGACCCAGTACTTC
D gene: TRBD1; J gene: TRBJ1-3; V gene: TRBV25-1; clone size: few; CDR3 protein: CASTLGGWDTIYF; CDR3 DNA: TGTGCCAGCACTCTAGGGGGCTGGGACACCATATATTTT
D gene: NA; J gene: TRBJ2-1; V gene: TRBV27; clone size: NA; CDR3 protein: CASSFAVSYNEQFF; CDR3 DNA: TGTGCCAGCAGTTTTGCAGTCTCCTACAATGAGCAGTTCTTC
D gene: NA; J gene: TRBJ1-1; V gene: TRBV4-1; clone size: NA; CDR3 protein: CASSQEWVVNAEAFF; CDR3 DNA: TGCGCCAGCAGCCAAGAATGGGTAGTGAACGCTGAAGCTTTCTTT
D gene: NA; J gene: TRBJ1-2; V gene: TRBV14; clone size: NA; CDR3 protein: CASSQVGFGYGYTF; CDR3 DNA: TGTGCCAGCAGCCAAGTAGGCTTTGGGTATGGCTACACCTTC
D gene: TRBD1; J gene: TRBJ2-5; V gene: TRBV12-5; clone size: NA; CDR3 protein: CASGLVLSDREAWETQYF; CDR3 DNA: TGTGCTAGTGGTTTGGTACTGTCGGACAGGGAGGCGTGGGAGACCCAGTACTTC
D gene: NA; J gene: TRBJ1-1; V gene: TRBV7-2; clone size: NA; CDR3 protein: CASSLGGPVAFF; CDR3 DNA: TGTGCCAGCAGCTTAGGGGGGCCGGTAGCTTTCTTT
D gene: TRBD1; J gene: TRBJ1-2; V gene: TRBV27; clone size: NA; CDR3 protein: CASGTLPGTGGLYGYTF; CDR3 DNA: TGTGCCAGCGGAACCCTCCCAGGGACAGGGGGTCTCTATGGCTACACCTTC
D gene: NA; J gene: TRBJ1-1; V gene: TRBV7-6; clone size: NA; CDR3 protein: CASSLNTENTEAFF; CDR3 DNA: TGTGCCAGCAGCTTAAATACAGAGAACACTGAAGCTTTCTTT
D gene: NA; J gene: TRBJ1-1; V gene: TRBV27; clone size: NA; CDR3 protein: CASSQGNSEAFF; CDR3 DNA: TGTGCCAGCAGTCAGGGGAATTCTGAAGCTTTCTTT
D gene: TRBD1; J gene: TRBJ1-1; V gene: TRBV28; clone size: NA; CDR3 protein: CASRLLNRGGNTEAFF; CDR3 DNA: TGTGCCAGCAGATTATTGAACAGGGGAGGTAACACTGAAGCTTTCTTT
D gene: NA; J gene: TRBJ2-5; V gene: TRBV2; clone size: NA; CDR3 protein: CASSEDPDNYQETQYF; CDR3 DNA: TGTGCCAGCAGTGAAGATCCAGATAATTACCAAGAGACCCAGTACTTC
D gene: TRBD1; J gene: TRBJ1-5; V gene: TRBV19; clone size: NA; CDR3 protein: CASRDRVGNQPQHF; CDR3 DNA: TGTGCCAGTAGGGACAGGGTCGGCAATCAGCCCCAGCATTTT
D gene: TRBD1; J gene: TRBJ1-1; V gene: TRBV7-9; clone size: few; CDR3 protein: CASSLAAWGQGVYGTEAFF; CDR3 DNA: TGTGCCAGCAGCTTAGCCGCGTGGGGACAGGGGGTTTACGGCACTGAAGCTTTCTTT
D gene: NA; J gene: TRBJ2-1; V gene: TRBV7-6; clone size: NA; CDR3 protein: CASSLTGGLSYNEQFF; CDR3 DNA: TGTGCCAGCAGCTTAACGGGCGGACTCTCCTACAATGAGCAGTTCTTC
D gene: NA; J gene: TRBJ2-2; V gene: TRBV27; clone size: NA; CDR3 protein: CASSLFQTNTGELFF; CDR3 DNA: TGTGCCAGCAGTTTATTTCAGACGAACACCGGGGAGCTGTTTTTT
D gene: NA; J gene: TRBJ2-5; V gene: TRBV14; clone size: NA; CDR3 protein: CASSPRRFQETQYF; CDR3 DNA: TGTGCCAGCAGCCCTCGGAGATTTCAAGAGACCCAGTACTTC
D gene: NA; J gene: TRBJ1-1; V gene: TRBV27; clone size: few; CDR3 protein: CASSLSGMNTEAFF; CDR3 DNA: TGTGCCAGCAGTTTATCGGGGATGAACACTGAAGCTTTCTTT
D gene: NA; J gene: TRBJ1-5; V gene: TRBV29-1; clone size: few; CDR3 protein: CSVEDLQGSNQPQHF; CDR3 DNA: TGCAGCGTTGAAGATCTTCAAGGGAGCAATCAGCCCCAGCATTTT
D gene: NA; J gene: TRBJ2-1; V gene: TRBV27; clone size: few; CDR3 protein: CATWGGAWNEQFF; CDR3 DNA: TGTGCCACCTGGGGGGGGGCTTGGAATGAGCAGTTCTTC
D gene: NA; J gene: TRBJ2-7; V gene: TRBV9; clone size: few; CDR3 protein: CASSARYTSYEQYF; CDR3 DNA: TGTGCCAGCAGCGCTCGGTATACCTCCTACGAGCAGTACTTC
D gene: NA; J gene: TRBJ1-1; V gene: TRBV7-7; clone size: NA; CDR3 protein: CASSQTPNTEAFF; CDR3 DNA: TGTGCTAGCAGCCAAACACCGAACACTGAAGCTTTCTTT
D gene: TRBD1; J gene: TRBJ1-1; V gene: TRBV19; clone size: once; CDR3 protein: CASVARQGMNTEAFF; CDR3 DNA: TGTGCCAGTGTTGCCAGACAGGGAATGAACACTGAAGCTTTCTTT
D gene: NA; J gene: TRBJ1-2; V gene: TRBV4-1; clone size: NA; CDR3 protein: CASSQEITYGYTF; CDR3 DNA: TGCGCCAGCAGCCAAGAGATCACCTATGGCTACACCTTC
D gene: TRBD2; J gene: TRBJ2-1; V gene: TRBV7-9; clone size: NA; CDR3 protein: CASSFPGTSGGTLYNEQFF; CDR3 DNA: TGTGCCAGCAGTTTTCCCGGGACTAGCGGGGGGACCCTTTACAATGAGCAGTTCTTC
D gene: NA; J gene: TRBJ2-2; V gene: TRBV7-6; clone size: many; CDR3 protein: CASSERGLYGGELFF; CDR3 DNA: TGTGCCAGCAGCGAGCGAGGACTCTACGGCGGGGAGCTGTTTTTT
D gene: NA; J gene: TRBJ1-5; V gene: TRBV5-5; clone size: NA; CDR3 protein: CASSFSGDKYQPQHF; CDR3 DNA: TGTGCCAGCAGCTTCTCGGGGGACAAGTATCAGCCCCAGCATTTT
D gene: NA; J gene: TRBJ2-5; V gene: TRBV7-4; clone size: NA; CDR3 protein: CASSLVAVQETQYF; CDR3 DNA: TGTGCCAGCAGCTTAGTTGCAGTACAAGAGACCCAGTACTTC
D gene: TRBD1; J gene: TRBJ2-3; V gene: TRBV14; clone size: few; CDR3 protein: CASSQPTGRLGTDTQYF; CDR3 DNA: TGTGCCAGCAGCCAACCGACAGGGCGGCTCGGCACAGATACGCAGTATTTT
D gene: NA; J gene: TRBJ2-2; V gene: TRBV6-5; clone size: few; CDR3 protein: CASSYVPGSGGELFF; CDR3 DNA: TGTGCCAGCAGTTACGTCCCGGGGTCAGGCGGGGAGCTGTTTTTT
D gene: NA; J gene: TRBJ1-1; V gene: TRBV19; clone size: few; CDR3 protein: CASISRRPNTEAFF; CDR3 DNA: TGTGCCAGTATCTCCCGACGACCCAACACTGAAGCTTTCTTT
D gene: TRBD1; J gene: TRBJ1-4; V gene: TRBV7-4; clone size: NA; CDR3 protein: CASSPRARGDRNEKLFF; CDR3 DNA: TGTGCCAGCAGCCCCCGCGCAAGAGGGGACAGGAATGAAAAACTGTTTTTT
D gene: TRBD2; J gene: TRBJ2-5; V gene: TRBV2; clone size: few; CDR3 protein: CASSEWTSGQETQYF; CDR3 DNA: TGTGCCAGCAGTGAATGGACTAGCGGCCAAGAGACCCAGTACTTC
D gene: TRBD2; J gene: TRBJ2-1; V gene: TRBV7-9; clone size: NA; CDR3 protein: CASSFLAGGPHNEQFF; CDR3 DNA: TGTGCCAGCAGCTTCTTAGCGGGGGGGCCGCACAATGAGCAGTTCTTC